One and the same sample provided the 15 T cell receptor beta chains below, sequenced in a study of blood T cell repertoires in COVID-19. Libraries were prepared by immunoSEQ multiplex PCR; TCRdb keeps only in-frame clonotypes and omits some of them. Of hundreds of thousands of clones in the sample, about 89% are singletons; the top ten hold about 1.2%. The sequenced sample consisted of peripheral blood. The receptors derive from a man in his forties or fifties with acute or convalescent COVID-19.

The V gene is TRBV10-3, the J gene TRBJ2-5; weak D call: TRBD2 (5 bases). Trimming took off 6 bases at V and 5 bases at J, with 16 bases between the two ends. There are 14 residues in the CDR3. CDR1 is ENHRY, CDR2 SYGVKD, per germline. The CDR3 loop is CAISVGEHGETQYF. CDR3 sequence (DNA): TGTGCCATCAGCGTCGGGGAACACGGGGAGACCCAGTACTTC.

The CDR3 coding sequence is TGTGCCAGCAGTTTACTTTCGGACAGGGGGTATCGTAGCACTGAAGCTTTCTTT. Its translation: CASSLLSDRGYRSTEAFF. The V and J genes are TRBV27 and TRBJ1-1; TRBD1 aligns across 10 bases. Germline V gene data show CDR1 as MNHEY and CDR2 as SMNVEV (reference sequence). The CDR3 consists of 18 residues. V lost 2 bases and J lost 4; bases outside the gene matches: 13.

This clone has a single count. This chain links TRBV6-5 with TRBJ1-3, with D uncertain. In germline, CDR1 is MNHEY, CDR2 SVGAGI. The CDR3 is 15 residues long. V lost 6 bases to trimming and J lost 4 bases, with 16 bases between them. This CDR3 is CASRLGVLVGNTIYF. The CDR3 DNA reads as TGTGCCAGCAGGCTCGGGGTTCTTGTGGGAAACACCATATATTTT.

The chain combines TRBV10-2 with TRBJ1-6; D gene ambiguous. The CDR3 is made up of 19 amino acids. Per germline, CDR1 WSHSY and CDR2 SAAADI. Trimming removed 3 bases at V and 7 bases at J, with 25 bases between. The CDR3 sequence is CASSDSGQFADLWNSPLHF. CDR3 nucleotides: TGCGCCAGCAGTGACTCGGGTCAGTTCGCCGACTTATGGAATTCACCCCTCCACTTT.

The chain recombines TRBV9 with TRBJ1-2; D not resolved. Trimming stripped 2 bases from V and 4 bases from J, with 15 bases between. The CDR3 totals 15 residues. In germline, CDR1 is SGDLS, CDR2 YYNGEE. CDR3: CASSVVPGRGYGYTF. As DNA, the CDR3 is TGTGCCAGCAGCGTTGTCCCGGGTCGTGGCTATGGCTACACCTTC.

J is TRBJ2-2 and V is TRBV9; possibly TRBD2 for D (6 bases). There are 18 residues in the CDR3. Germline V gene lookup returns CDR1 SGDLS and CDR2 YYNGEE. Deletions cut 3 bases from V and 0 bases from J, with 18 bases between. The CDR3 sequence is CASSDHGTPYANTGELFF. CDR3 coding DNA: TGTGCCAGCAGCGACCACGGGACTCCCTACGCGAACACCGGGGAGCTGTTTTTT.

The chain employs TRBV2 and TRBJ2-7, with 9 nucleotides matching TRBD2. V gave up 7 bases and J gave up 2 bases; unmatched junction bases: 3. The CDR3 is made up of 13 amino acids. Germline CDR1 and CDR2: SNHLY and FYNNEI. The CDR3 sequence is CASKLAGAYEQYF. CDR3 coding DNA: TGTGCCAGCAAACTAGCGGGCGCCTACGAGCAGTACTTC.

The chain carries TRBV27 and TRBJ1-2; D call uncertain. Trimming left V 2 bases short and J 4 bases short, with 8 bases between. From germline, CDR1 is MNHEY and CDR2 SMNVEV (reference sequence). CDR3 length: 13 amino acids. The CDR3 DNA sequence: TGTGCCAGCAGTTTAGGCAGTGCCTATGGCTACACCTTC. Its protein is CASSLGSAYGYTF.

J is TRBJ2-2 and V is TRBV7-8, with D unclear. The V gene lost 5 bases and the J gene lost 3 bases, with 13 bases spanning the gap. The CDR3 has 15 amino acids. Germline V gene lookup returns CDR1 SGHVS and CDR2 FQNEAQ. In DNA, the CDR3 is TGTGCCAGCAGCCCTAAACTAACGTACACCGGGGAGCTGTTTTTT. The encoded protein is CASSPKLTYTGELFF.

V gene TRBV6-5 combines with J gene TRBJ1-2; weak D call: TRBD1 (5 bases). V was clipped by 6 bases and J by 6 bases, with 8 bases between them. The V gene's germline CDR1 is MNHEY and CDR2 SVGAGI. The CDR3 covers 11 residues. The CDR3: CASRGLDGYTF. The CDR3 DNA sequence: TGTGCCAGCAGGGGGCTCGATGGCTACACCTTC.

This rearrangement joins TRBV7-9 to TRBJ2-7; 7 bases agree with TRBD2. V dropped 5 bases and J dropped 3; count of bases not matched to a gene: 7. CDR3 length equals 14 residues. Germline V gives CDR1 SEHNR, CDR2 FQNEAQ (reference sequence). The CDR3 sequence is CASSRDGRGYEQYF. CDR3 coding DNA: TGTGCCAGCAGCCGTGATGGGAGGGGCTACGAGCAGTACTTC.

This sequence joins TRBV5-1 and TRBJ2-1; 9 bases map to TRBD1. The CDR3 is 15 amino acids. V gave up 2 bases and J gave up 6 bases; unmatched junction bases: 6. Per the germline V gene, CDR1 is SGHRS and CDR2 is YFSETQ. This CDR3 reads CASSLQGQGVNEQFF. CDR3 DNA: TGCGCCAGCAGCTTACAGGGACAGGGCGTCAATGAGCAGTTCTTC.

CDR3 sequence reads: CASSPQRGAGDTQYF. CDR3 DNA: TGTGCCAGCAGCCCCCAGCGGGGGGCCGGGGATACGCAGTATTTT. The chain employs TRBV7-3 and TRBJ2-3; 9 positions match TRBD2. V lost 5 bases, J lost 6 bases, and 9 bases stayed unmatched. Germline CDR1 reads SGHTA; CDR2 reads FQGTGA. The CDR3 runs 15 residues.

The V call is TRBV3-1 (or the pseudogene TRBV3-2), the J call TRBJ2-6; D unresolved. V gave up 2 bases and J gave up 0 bases, with 8 bases separating them. Looked up from germline, CDR1 is LGHDT and CDR2 is YNNKEL (reference sequence). CDR3 length: 16 residues. The CDR3 loop is CASSQPVFSGANVLTF. CDR3 sequence (DNA): TGTGCCAGCAGCCAACCTGTCTTCTCTGGGGCCAACGTCCTGACTTTC.

The rearrangement uses TRBV9 and TRBJ1-4; maybe TRBD1 (6 bases). With 1 base removed from V and 6 bases from J, the gap between germline ends came to 13 bases. The germline CDR1 and CDR2 sequences are SGDLS and YYNGEE. The CDR3 contains 15 residues. The CDR3 region is CASSVRTGRDEKLFF. The CDR3 coding sequence is TGTGCCAGCAGCGTAAGAACAGGGCGGGATGAAAAACTGTTTTTT.